Listed here are 32 T cell receptor beta chains from one sample, sequenced in a study of control samples from healthy donors and cancer patients. The assay was immunoSEQ multiplex PCR, and TCRdb's table has in-frame clones only and misses some. The sample has tens of thousands of clones, around 90% seen once. Sequenced: blood. These receptor sequences come from a woman aged 55-69 years in good health.

This chain uses TRBV4-3 with TRBJ2-7; a possible D gene is TRBD1 (6 bases). CDR3 length equals 13 residues. Trimming took off 0 bases at V and 6 bases at J, with 9 bases between the two ends. The V gene's germline CDR1 is LGHNA and CDR2 YSLEER. DNA for the CDR3: TGCGCCAGCAGCCAAGATAAAGGGGGCGAGCAGTACTTC. Protein: CASSQDKGGEQYF.

The chain uses TRBV19 and TRBJ2-1, with D uncertain. Germline V gene sequence: CDR1 LNHDA, CDR2 SQIVND (reference sequence). CDR3 length: 12 amino acids. V lost 5 bases, J lost 15 bases, and 17 bases lay in between. CDR3 nucleotide sequence: TGTGCCAGTAGTCCACGGACGGAAATCGTGTTCTTC. Translating it yields CASSPRTEIVFF.

The chain is built from TRBV19 and TRBJ2-7; TRBD2 agrees at 13 bases. This CDR3 has 13 amino acids. From germline, CDR1 is LNHDA and CDR2 SQIVND (reference sequence). V gave up 10 bases and J gave up 2 bases; unmatched junction bases: 2. Written as DNA, the CDR3 is TGTGCCACCGGACTAGCGGGGGCCTACGAGCAGTACTTC. This codes for CATGLAGAYEQYF.

The chain joins TRBV5-1 to TRBJ2-7, with TRBD2 matching over 14 bases. CDR1 and CDR2 (germline): SGHRS, YFSETQ. This CDR3 has 19 amino acids. V gave up 4 bases and J gave up 0 bases; unmatched junction bases: 12. The CDR3 loop reads CASSPGLAGASPDSYEQYF. The CDR3 bases are TGCGCCAGCAGCCCGGGACTAGCGGGGGCCTCACCTGACTCCTACGAGCAGTACTTC.

This clone was seen a few times. The chain recombines TRBV27 with TRBJ1-2; TRBD1 matches at 9 bases. In germline, CDR1 is MNHEY, CDR2 SMNVEV (reference sequence). The CDR3 loop spans 14 amino acids. J lost 4 bases, V lost 5 bases, and 5 bases had no gene match. The CDR3 nucleotides read TGTGCCAGCAGTATCCGACAGGGGGGCTATGGCTACACCTTC. This codes for CASSIRQGGYGYTF.

The rearrangement uses TRBV6-2 or TRBV6-3 and TRBJ2-7, with 12 bases identical to TRBD2. CDR3 length: 16 amino acids. CDR1 is MNHEY, CDR2 SVGEGT, per germline. Trimming took 6 bases from V and 1 from J; bases not matched to a gene: 7. CDR3 sequence: CASSRRLAGVSYEQYF. The CDR3 nucleotides read TGTGCCAGCAGCCGACGACTAGCGGGGGTATCCTACGAGCAGTACTTC.

The V and J genes are TRBV7-9 and TRBJ2-7; possibly TRBD1 for D (6 bases). V gave up 3 bases and J gave up 9 bases, with 15 bases separating them. CDR3 size: 13 residues. Germline V gene lookup returns CDR1 SEHNR and CDR2 FQNEAQ (reference sequence). The CDR3 DNA reads as TGTGCCAGCAGCTTCTCTAGACAGGACGGGCAGTACTTC. Its protein product is CASSFSRQDGQYF.

CDR3 sequence: CASTSTGSSSTEAFF. In nucleotides, the CDR3 is TGCGCCAGCACTTCTACAGGGTCGTCTTCAACTGAAGCTTTCTTT. The chain links TRBV10-2 to TRBJ1-1; possibly TRBD1 for D (6 bases). Trimming cost V 7 bases and J 5 bases, with 20 bases left between them. This CDR3 is 15 amino acids long. CDR1 is WSHSY, CDR2 SAAADI, per germline.

This rearrangement joins TRBV14 to TRBJ2-1; TRBD2 aligns across 11 bases. The CDR3 sequence is 15 residues long. With 4 bases clipped from V and 8 bases from J, the junction kept 7 bases outside the gene matches. CDR1 SGHDN and CDR2 FVKESK come from the germline V gene. CDR3 loop: CASSLGLAAIHEQFF. The CDR3 region has the DNA TGTGCCAGCAGCCTGGGACTAGCGGCTATCCATGAGCAGTTCTTC.

J is TRBJ2-5 and V is TRBV18; D might be TRBD2 (5 bases). The germline gives CDR1 KGHSH, CDR2 LQKENI. Deletions cut 3 bases from V and 4 bases from J, with 18 bases between. The CDR3 has 16 amino acids. The CDR3 loop reads CASSPGAGVLVETQYF. The CDR3 nucleotides read TGTGCCAGCTCACCGGGTGCCGGGGTCTTAGTAGAGACCCAGTACTTC.

The chain recombines TRBV28 with TRBJ1-3; no reliable D call. Germline assignment: CDR1 MDHEN and CDR2 SYDVKM. The V end lost 3 bases, the J end lost 0 bases, and 9 bases lay between the germline ends. The CDR3 runs 15 residues. The CDR3 loop reads CASSFDVYSGNTIYF. In DNA, the CDR3 is TGTGCCAGCAGTTTCGATGTCTACTCTGGAAACACCATATATTTT.

This chain connects TRBV12-3 or TRBV12-4 to TRBJ2-3; D is perhaps TRBD1 or TRBD2 (5 bases each). CDR3 size: 11 residues. V was cut by 4 bases and J by 9 bases, with 8 bases left in between. DNA for the CDR3: TGTGCCAGCAGTTCCCGGGACACGCAGTATTTT. Translating it yields CASSSRDTQYF.

The chain joins TRBV9 to TRBJ1-5, with a weak D call TRBD1 (6 bases). Deletions cut 0 bases from V and 1 base from J, with 8 bases between. CDR1 is SGDLS, CDR2 YYNGEE, per germline. The CDR3 has 15 amino acids. CDR3 in DNA: TGTGCCAGCAGCGTAGCCCAGGGGAGCAATCAGCCCCAGCATTTT. Translated, it gives CASSVAQGSNQPQHF.

The V call is TRBV7-3, the J call TRBJ1-1, with D maybe TRBD1 (6 bases). The V end lost 5 bases, the J end lost 2 bases, and 12 bases lay between the germline ends. This CDR3 spans 14 amino acids. Germline-derived CDR1 and CDR2 are SGHTA and FQGTGA. For the CDR3, the DNA is TGTGCCAGCAGCCCGGGACATGGAAACACTGAAGCTTTCTTT. This gives the protein CASSPGHGNTEAFF.

The chain joins TRBV19 to TRBJ2-5, with D maybe TRBD1 (6 bases). This CDR3 has 13 residues. Per germline, CDR1 LNHDA and CDR2 SQIVND (reference sequence). With 8 bases removed from V and 1 base from J, the gap between germline ends came to 11 bases. CDR3 coding DNA: TGTGCCAGTCTTCGGGACACCCAAGAGACCCAGTACTTC. This translates into CASLRDTQETQYF.

V and J are TRBV5-1 and TRBJ1-1; 9 bases fit TRBD1. The germline V gene has CDR1 SGHRS and CDR2 YFSETQ. With 4 bases clipped from V and 5 bases from J, the junction kept 6 bases outside the gene matches. The CDR3 spans 14 residues. CDR3 DNA: TGCGCCAGCAGCCTCGGGACAGGGCGGACTGAAGCTTTCTTT. Encoded protein: CASSLGTGRTEAFF.

This rearrangement joins TRBV7-3 to TRBJ2-3; 11 bases are a match to TRBD2. Germline V gene data show CDR1 as SGHTA and CDR2 as FQGTGA. V shed 2 bases, J shed 9 bases, and the junction held 10 bases outside the gene matches. This CDR3 comprises 16 residues. In nucleotides, the CDR3 is TGTGCCAGCAGCTTAGCTACTAGCGGGAGCGCCAAGACGCAGTATTTT. Translating gives CASSLATSGSAKTQYF.

The rearrangement joins TRBV6-5 to TRBJ2-3, with 8 nucleotides matching TRBD2. V dropped 6 bases and J dropped 4; count of bases not matched to a gene: 9. CDR1 is MNHEY, CDR2 SVGAGI, per germline. CDR3 size: 15 residues. The CDR3 loop reads CASRRLAQRADTQYF. The CDR3 bases are TGTGCCAGCAGGCGACTAGCGCAGCGGGCAGATACGCAGTATTTT.

The chain employs TRBV18 and TRBJ1-3, with TRBD1 as a possible D gene (5 bases). Germline CDR1 and CDR2: KGHSH and LQKENI. V was trimmed by 3 bases and J by 8 bases, leaving 17 bases between them. This CDR3 region has 15 residues. CDR3 nucleotide sequence: TGTGCCAGCTCACCTTCCGTCGGCAGGGCTGACACCATATATTTT. The encoded protein is CASSPSVGRADTIYF.

This chain connects TRBV5-1 to TRBJ1-3, with D tentatively TRBD1 (5 bases). Trimming stripped 4 bases from V and 2 bases from J, with 10 bases between. CDR3 size: 14 residues. Per the germline V gene, CDR1 is SGHRS and CDR2 is YFSETQ. The CDR3 here is CASSPTDPGNTIYF. The CDR3 bases are TGCGCCAGCAGCCCGACAGATCCTGGAAACACCATATATTTT.

This chain's CDR3 is CASSLTGLETQYF. DNA of the CDR3: TGTGCCAGCAGCCTTACTGGATTGGAGACCCAGTACTTC. This chain uses TRBV7-2 with TRBJ2-5; D unclear. V was cut by 5 bases and J by 5 bases, with 12 bases left in between. The CDR3 runs 13 residues. Germline values: CDR1 SGHTA, CDR2 FQGNSA.

The chain joins TRBV5-6 to TRBJ1-2; 9 positions match TRBD1. Per the germline V gene, CDR1 is SGHDT and CDR2 is YYEEEE. There are 14 residues in the CDR3. V shed 6 bases and J 7 bases; nucleotides not matched to a gene: 10. The CDR3 loop is CASTGTGRGPGYTF. Here the CDR3 DNA reads TGTGCCAGCACCGGGACAGGGAGGGGACCTGGCTACACCTTC. The entire variable domain, with the rest obtained from reference TRBV5-6 and TRBJ1-2, is as follows: DAGVTQSPTHLIKTRGQQVTLRCSPKSGHDTVSWYQQALGQGPQFIFQYYEEEERQRGNFPDRFSGHQFPNYSSELNVNALLLGDSALYLCASTGTGRGPGYTFGSGTRLTVV.

This chain joins TRBV12-3 or TRBV12-4 and TRBJ2-2; D unresolved. V was shortened by 10 bases and J by 3 bases, with 6 bases between the two germline ends. This CDR3 is built from 11 residues. CDR3 DNA sequence: TGTGCCACCTTGTACACCGGGGAGCTGTTTTTT. This translates into CATLYTGELFF.

The gene calls are TRBV2 and TRBJ1-6; possibly TRBD1 for D (6 bases). The CDR3 is 15 residues long. Germline lookup yields CDR1 SNHLY and CDR2 FYNNEI. V lost 9 bases, J lost 5 bases, and 17 bases lay in between. Written as DNA, the CDR3 is TGTGCCAGAGGGGGTATGGGGATTCATAATTCACCCCTCCACTTT. Translation gives CARGGMGIHNSPLHF.

The chain recombines TRBV2 with TRBJ2-5; D not certain. Per the germline V gene, CDR1 is SNHLY and CDR2 is FYNNEI. The CDR3 sequence is 14 residues long. V was cut by 2 bases and J by 5 bases, with 12 bases left in between. The CDR3 reads CASSELGVGETQYF. CDR3 nucleotides: TGTGCCAGCAGTGAACTAGGAGTCGGTGAGACCCAGTACTTC. The full variable domain, completed using reference TRBV2 and TRBJ2-5, is EPEVTQTPSHQVTQMGQEVILRCVPISNHLYFYWYRQILGQKVEFLVSFYNNEISEKSEIFDDQFSVERPDGSNFTLKIRSTKLEDSAMYFCASSELGVGETQYFGPGTRLLVL.

This sequence joins TRBV28 and TRBJ2-5, with TRBD2 identical over 10 bases. Trimming removed 0 bases from V and 1 base from J; junction bases left unmatched: 2. Germline CDR1 and CDR2: MDHEN and SYDVKM. The CDR3 spans 16 residues. In DNA, the CDR3 is TGTGCCAGCAGTTTATGGGCTAGCGGGAGCCAAGAGACCCAGTACTTC. This codes for CASSLWASGSQETQYF.

The chain has TRBV4-1 and TRBJ2-1, with a tentative D call TRBD2 (6 bases). The CDR3 runs 17 residues. Germline values: CDR1 MGHRA, CDR2 YSYEKL. The V end was cut by 1 base, the J end by 8 bases, with 21 bases between. CDR3 in amino acids: CASSQGPLSRGFHEQFF. The CDR3 DNA reads TGCGCCAGCAGCCAAGGTCCCCTCTCCCGGGGGTTCCATGAGCAGTTCTTC.

The V and J genes are TRBV30 and TRBJ1-5, with a tentative D call TRBD1 (5 bases). The germline CDR1 and CDR2 sequences are GTSNPN and SVGIG (reference sequence). V shed 3 bases and J shed 7 bases, with 13 bases lying between them. The CDR3 sequence is 13 residues long. The CDR3 region is CAWRGQFRQPQHF. The CDR3 DNA follows: TGTGCCTGGAGGGGGCAGTTTAGGCAGCCCCAGCATTTT.

This clone turned up a few times. The genes are TRBV3-1 (or the pseudogene TRBV3-2) and TRBJ1-1, with D possibly matching TRBD1 (6 bases). V was clipped by 2 bases and J by 8 bases, with 9 bases between them. The CDR3 has 12 amino acids. The germline V gene encodes CDR1 LGHDT and CDR2 YNNKEL (reference sequence). The CDR3 loop is CASSQYGTEAFF. The CDR3, as DNA: TGTGCCAGCAGCCAATATGGGACAGAAGCTTTCTTT.

The CDR3 nucleotides read TGTGCCAGCAGCCCGCGGATACTTACAGATACGCAGTATTTT. Translating it yields CASSPRILTDTQYF. V and J are TRBV7-2 and TRBJ2-3; D remains ambiguous. V dropped 5 bases and J dropped 3 bases, with 12 bases sitting between them. Germline V gene sequence: CDR1 SGHTA, CDR2 FQGNSA. The CDR3 runs to 14 residues. Together with reference TRBV7-2 and TRBJ2-3, the CDR3 gives the full variable domain: GAGVSQSPSNKVTEKGKDVELRCDPISGHTALYWYRQSLGQGLEFLIYFQGNSAPDKSGLPSDRFSAERTGGSVSTLTIQRTQQEDSAVYLCASSPRILTDTQYFGPGTRLTVL.

The V call is TRBV12-5, the J call TRBJ2-2; perhaps TRBD2 as D (5 bases). The CDR3 sequence is 14 residues long. The germline V and J ends were trimmed by 1 base and 7 bases, with 10 bases remaining between them. Per germline, CDR1 LGHNT and CDR2 FRNRAP. The CDR3 loop reads CASGLGGGFGELFF. DNA for the CDR3: TGTGCTAGTGGTTTGGGTGGAGGCTTCGGGGAGCTGTTTTTT.

The chain is built from TRBV10-2 and TRBJ2-5, with D unclear. CDR1 is WSHSY and CDR2 is SAAADI in the germline V gene. This CDR3 comprises 12 residues. V was trimmed by 5 bases and J by 2 bases, leaving 6 bases between them. The CDR3 DNA reads as TGCGCCAGCAGTCATCCGCAAGAGACCCAGTACTTC. Translated: CASSHPQETQYF.